The present TCR beta chain was sequenced within a study of T cell repertoires in cytomegalovirus infection. As for the study in general: CMV epitopes, recently identified HLA-C-restricted and well-studied HLA-B-restricted, were used. Public TCR beta signatures marked donors with CMV infection and the matching HLA.

Germline V CDR1 and CDR2: LNHDA, SQIVND (reference sequence). There are 15 residues in the CDR3. V shed 7 bases, J shed 6 bases, and the junction held 9 bases outside the gene matches. TCRdb recomputed calls from the reads with MiXCR, one row per CDR3 protein. The repertoire consists of approximately 76,000 distinct CDR3 sequences, with roughly a quarter occurring once and the leading ten covering approximately 53%. This clonotype was counted only a few times. Antigen unknown. The V gene is TRBV19, the J gene TRBJ1-5; the match to TRBD1 covers 10 bases. The clonotype comes from a human donor in good health (CMV status not recorded). Some clones in this sample may be carry-over from other donors' samples. The material was CD8+ T cells from cultured PBMCs, obtained from culture after CMV antigen stimulation. The CDR3 protein is CASTPGTGVSQPQHF. The CDR3 DNA sequence: TGTGCCAGTACCCCCGGGACAGGGGTTTCTCAGCCCCAGCATTTT.